This T cell receptor (beta chain) stems from a study of CD8 T cells in ankylosing spondylitis. Study-wide results and limits: Before this, some motif variants had been reported in reactive arthritis synovial fluid and blood.

Turning to this clonotype: The antigen remains unidentified.

Making the TCR beta libraries involved quantitative 5'-RACE with molecular barcodes. Each CDR3 protein is one row after TCRdb ran MiXCR on the 5' RACE reads. The profile covers 200,000 to 250,000 distinct CDR3 sequences, with approximately 24% appearing a single time and just over 6.5% taken by the ten largest. Per germline, CDR1 LGHNT and CDR2 FRNRAP. This CDR3 is 19 amino acids long. V trimming: 0 bases; J trimming: 5 bases; junction bases outside the gene matches: 14. This chain joins TRBV12-5 and TRBJ1-2; TRBD1 agrees at 11 bases. Sequencing used blood, either unsorted or a sorted T cell fraction (not recorded which). The clonotype originates from a male donor with ankylosing spondylitis or in good health (not recorded which). The CDR3 spells CASGLVQKIGQGARYGYTF. The CDR3 DNA follows: TGTGCTAGTGGTTTGGTACAAAAAATAGGACAGGGGGCGCGGTATGGCTACACCTTC.